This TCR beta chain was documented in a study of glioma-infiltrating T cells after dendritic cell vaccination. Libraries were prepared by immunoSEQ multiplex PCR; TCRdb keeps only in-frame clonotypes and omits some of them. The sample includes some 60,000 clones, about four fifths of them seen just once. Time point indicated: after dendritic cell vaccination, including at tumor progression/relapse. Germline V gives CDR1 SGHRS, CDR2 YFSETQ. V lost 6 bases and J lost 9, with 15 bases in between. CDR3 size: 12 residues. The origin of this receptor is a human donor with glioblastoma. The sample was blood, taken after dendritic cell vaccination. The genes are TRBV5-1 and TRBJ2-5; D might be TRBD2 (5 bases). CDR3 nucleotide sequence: TGCGCCAGCACCCATCTAGCCGGGGCCCAGTACTTC. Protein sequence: CASTHLAGAQYF.